The entry below gives a single TCR beta chain sequence along with its context. Its antigen target is currently unknown. Base qualities are missing; no much larger clone stands one base away. The cohort consisted of 650 to 850 healthy bone marrow donors. Cohort members were all nominally healthy when sampled, although unrecorded immune exposures were likely present. The donor was CMV seronegative and belonged to the group of around 400 seronegative cohort members. Every donor gave a peripheral blood sample, and the peripheral blood mononuclear cells from that sample were used for TCR beta sequencing. The Qiagen DNeasy Blood Extraction Kit was used to extract genomic DNA from the blood cell samples. According to the germline V gene (reference sequence), CDR1 reads LNHDA and CDR2 reads SQIVND. The CDR3 goes from the cysteine to the phenylalanine over 13 residues. The DNA shown is the 39-base CDR3, in frame from base 1. The V and J ends are trimmed by 3 bases and 5 bases, leaving 8 bases between them.

Library construction relied on the immunoSEQ multiplex PCR assay. For the multiplex PCR, a mixture combining 60 forward primers for TCR Vbeta segments and 13 reverse primers for TCR Jbeta segments was used. The CDR3 region of rearranged TCR beta genes was amplified from genomic DNA with a multiplex PCR assay. The Illumina HiSeq System was used to sequence the amplified TCR beta libraries as 87-base-pair reads. In the paper's pipeline: A later analysis counted 65 million to 90 million unique TCR beta chains across the 666 repertoires, and 10 million to 11 million of these chains were shared by at least two donors. A nearest-neighbor algorithm error-corrected the raw reads and collapsed the reads into unique sequences, merging closely related sequences to remove PCR and sequencing errors. To assign V, D and J gene segments, CDR3 sequences were aligned to IMGT reference sequences. For a sequence to be retained, at least a six-nucleotide match to both a V gene segment and a J gene segment was required. Rearrangements were called productive when the CDR3 lacked stop codons and stayed in frame with V and J; all others were non-productive. Following IMGT convention, CDR3 was defined as the stretch from the second conserved V-encoded cysteine to the conserved J-encoded phenylalanine. In an earlier analysis of approximately 590 of the donors, sequences lacking an unambiguous match to a single V gene segment were excluded. In an earlier analysis of approximately 550 of the donors, V segments were called functional above 56.7% productive rearrangements and were called segregating when the between-donor standard deviation exceeded 5%. A statistical classification framework was built for diagnosing cytomegalovirus status from the catalog of TCR beta chain sequences. In a later analysis, V and J genes were assigned by comparing TCR nucleotide sequences against IMGT/GENE-DB human TR gene sequences. The TCRdist pipeline was used in a later analysis to assign CDR3 sequences and most-parsimonious VDJ recombination scenarios. In a later analysis, each TCR beta chain was defined by its CDR3 amino acid sequence together with its V-gene family, and reads without a unique V-gene family were excluded. To address suspected cross-contamination and a sequencing artifact, a later analysis removed around 590 highly shared, low-generation-probability nucleotide sequences. A later analysis calculated a clonal expansion index for each public chain from normalized within-repertoire ranks of inferred template counts. Generation probabilities in a later analysis came from a VDJ recombination model fitted to out-of-frame rearrangements, and those results were checked against IGoR. Hypergeometric tests were used in a later analysis to score TCR-TCR, TCR-HLA and TCR-CMV co-occurrence, with a repertoire-size bias correction applied to the TCR pairs. In a later analysis, false discovery rates were estimated by permuting HLA or CMV assignments 20 times. In a later analysis, co-occurring TCRs were grouped with DBSCAN, and TCRdist sequence similarity was added when clustering was performed within HLA-allele-positive subsets. Repertoires with fewer than 30,000 or more than 120,000 public chains were left out of co-occurrence clustering, as were a handful of repertoires with anomalous nucleotide sharing. TCRdb stores this immuneACCESS table with in-frame sequences only. Part of the clones is absent; in the studies checked, under half of the shortfall reflects unresolved V genes, and no reason is known for the rest. Clonal size and the V and J genes are those of that table, whereas D and trimming came from the DNA. Across this sample there are a few hundred thousand clones, with 75% to 85% seen only once. The ten largest make up roughly 0.31% of the sample.

The record originates from a study of cytomegalovirus exposure and HLA in healthy donors listed by TCRdb under 2017. Turning to the overall study: An earlier analysis of some 550 of the donors reported about 250 Gb of sequence data and around 110 million unique TCR beta sequences from 150 million to 200 million T cells. Around 330 gigabases of sequencing data and around 85 million unique TCR sequences made up an early release that covered 500 to 700 HLA-typed donors. Of the roughly 400 genotyped donors, roughly 80% were placed in the genetic ancestry cluster associated with self-reported Caucasian donors. The study aimed to test whether signatures of past pathogen exposure could be identified by cataloging public T cell receptors. The T cell repertoires of 550 to 850 subjects were profiled by immunosequencing and related to cytomegalovirus serostatus. Besides the first cohort of around 670 subjects, a separate validation cohort made up of about 120 different subjects was used. High-throughput TCR immunosequencing, statistical association of individual TCRs with disease status, and machine learning were combined to predict cytomegalovirus infection status. A later analysis re-examined previously published TCR beta repertoires from 610 or so donors and added high-resolution HLA genotyping to investigate patterns of TCR occurrence. The later analysis used no new phenotypic data to find candidate immune exposures, relying instead on TCR beta sequences and their occurrence across donors. An earlier analysis of some 500 of the donors used high-throughput TCR beta sequencing to judge whether each TCR beta V gene segment behaved as functional or pseudogenic. Donor age, sex, ethnicity and CMV serostatus were compiled alongside the repertoire data. A later genetic analysis took genome-wide SNP genotypes for about 55% of the 666 donors and used that subset as a discovery cohort. Every repertoire in the discovery cohort had been generated on one and the same sequencing platform. HLA typing included class I and class II loci at four-digit resolution. The number of typed donors differed by locus: about 620-630 for A, B, C, DRB1 and DQB1; 522 for DQA1; 600 to 610 for DPA1; and about 450 for DPB1. About five DR-DQ haplotypes were handled as single units for association and clustering because linkage in the cohort was strong. On average, around 200,000 unique TCR beta nucleotide sequences were sequenced per donor among more than 350 genotyped donors of the cohort, with roughly 18% of those sequences being non-productive. General study outcomes and caveats: A later analysis found that most CMV-associated TCR beta chains appeared HLA-restricted, with HLA associations seemingly driven largely by CMV exposure. Linkage disequilibrium might explain the correlated functional status among segregating V segments, but an unknown experimental factor could not be excluded. Only TCR beta chains were sequenced in this cohort, and the absence of alpha or paired-chain data limited detectable features. For the cohort, immune exposure information was limited to CMV serostatus. Specific HLA alleles were associated with 16,951 TCR beta sequences at a false discovery rate of 0.05 in a later analysis. Some IMGT-functional V segments, including TRBV6-2 and TRBV6-3, could not be distinguished by the 87-base-pair reads and were therefore excluded. The classifier was reported to diagnose cytomegalovirus status with high specificity and sensitivity in both the original and validation cohorts. In a later genetic analysis, fewer N-insertions in productive TCRs were reported among donors in an Asian-associated ancestry cluster than the approximately 630-donor mean. According to the authors, the approach could potentially be generalized to other disease states and immunological phenotypes. A further reported finding was that TCR beta sequences accurately predicted the HLA-A and HLA-B alleles for most subjects in the first cohort. Because HLA typing was missing for some donors at each locus, association tests included only the typed subset. Three of the identified cytomegalovirus-associated TCR beta chains were confirmed in vitro to be specific for cytomegalovirus antigens. Broadly in line with IMGT annotations, most TCR beta V segments showed up in productive rearrangements about 87% or about 30% of the time in an earlier analysis of under 700 of the donors. The study gave a list of more than 150 TCR beta chains associated with cytomegalovirus. Because counts were too low, approximately 15 rarely observed V segments, including chromosome 9 orphons, were excluded from the earlier analysis of 587 of the donors. In a later analysis, HLA-associated TCR beta chains were found to be more clonally expanded and to have lower generation probabilities than equally common non-associated chains. A cluster of highly shared sequence variants was judged likely to represent a technical artifact of the sequencing pipeline. The presence/absence analyses assumed that sequencing depth was roughly uniform across donors, and that assumption may not be true. Most TCR sequences were seen in very few donors, while some public TCRs were found in many individuals. An association between a missense DCLRE1C variant and V-gene and J-gene trimming of TCR beta chains was found in a later genetic analysis and replicated in an independent cohort. Several of the top co-occurrence clusters appeared to be linked to parvovirus B19, influenza, CMV and Epstein-Barr virus, according to a later analysis. In a later analysis, TCR association rates were found to vary across HLA loci, with the most associated TCRs seen for DRB1 alleles and the fewest for HLA-C alleles. When HLA alleles, especially DR and DQ, strongly co-occurred, TCR associations were difficult to assign to individual alleles.

The chain is assembled from TRBV19 and TRBJ2-4, with an unclear D gene assignment. The sample taken for sequencing was PBMCs. The source is a girl aged 2 to 10 in good health and CMV-seronegative. The encoded CDR3 is CASSISTENIQYF. The DNA is as follows: TGTGCCAGTAGTATTTCCACTGAAAACATTCAGTACTTC.